A single sample gave rise to the 5 T cell receptor beta chains below, sequenced in a study of ipilimumab plus nivolumab after autologous stem cell transplantation. Here immunoSEQ multiplex PCR was the method, and the copy in TCRdb shows in-frame clones only, minus some. The data show fewer than 45,000 clones, around 93% seen once. The sequencing here drew on PBMCs, taken in a trial of ipilimumab plus nivolumab as post-transplant consolidation. Receptors were obtained from a male donor with multiple myeloma.

This clone was recorded only once. V gene TRBV5-1 combines with J gene TRBJ2-3, with TRBD2 matching over 9 bases. V shed 1 base, J shed 0 bases, and the junction held 3 bases outside the gene matches. The CDR3 is made up of 16 amino acids. CDR1 and CDR2 from the germline V gene are SGHRS and YFSETQ. The CDR3 DNA reads TGCGCCAGCAGCTTGAGGCTAGCGGGGAGCACAGATACGCAGTATTTT. Amino acids: CASSLRLAGSTDTQYF.

The chain is built from TRBV9 and TRBJ1-1; D ambiguous. Germline values: CDR1 SGDLS, CDR2 YYNGEE. The CDR3 loop spans 14 amino acids. V gave up 3 bases and J gave up 4 bases, with 13 bases separating them. Written as DNA, the CDR3 is TGTGCCAGCAGCGGCCGAGTTGGGAGCACTGAAGCTTTCTTT. It is translated as CASSGRVGSTEAFF.

The CDR3 coding sequence is TGTGCCAGAAGCTTGGCCGAAGCCCAGGGGCTTAACACCGGGGAGCTGTTTTTT. Translating gives CARSLAEAQGLNTGELFF. The V gene is TRBV5-3, the J gene TRBJ2-2, with TRBD1 as a possible D gene (6 bases). TRBV5-3 is assigned to the ORF class and has an uncertain function. CDR3 length: 18 residues. Deletions cut 0 bases from V and 2 bases from J, with 17 bases between.

The chain employs TRBV19 and TRBJ1-2; unclear D gene. The CDR3 contains 14 residues. Germline assignment: CDR1 LNHDA and CDR2 SQIVND (reference sequence). V was pared by 5 bases and J by 4 bases, with 14 bases between. CDR3: CASSPRGALYGYTF. For the CDR3, the DNA is TGTGCCAGTAGTCCGCGGGGTGCTCTCTATGGCTACACCTTC.

The chain has TRBV15 and TRBJ1-5; no reliable D call. V lost 0 bases and J 5 bases, leaving 11 bases between the germline ends. The CDR3 totals 15 residues. CDR1 is LNHNV, CDR2 YYDKDF, per germline (reference sequence). DNA of the CDR3: TGTGCCACCAGCAGAGATACTGTGGGGTATCAGCCCCAGCATTTT. Its protein product is CATSRDTVGYQPQHF.